This entry lists 32 T cell receptor beta chains sequenced from one sample in a study of technical replicates of blood from a handful of donors (dated 2017 in TCRdb). Library prep was done by the immunoSEQ multiplex PCR assay. TCRdb mirrors the immuneACCESS table, restricted to in-frame sequences. Some clones are absent from its copies; in checked studies, under half trace to an unresolved V gene, and the reason for the others is unknown. The sample table holds under 75,000 clones, of which around 88% were seen once. The top ten hold roughly 5% of the sample. The sequenced sample was PBMCs. The receptors here all came from a human donor in good health. Some clones in this sample may be carry-over from other donors' samples.

The chain couples TRBV5-1 to TRBJ2-2, with TRBD2 identical over 11 bases. Germline CDR1 is SGHRS and CDR2 is YFSETQ. The V gene end was trimmed by 0 bases and the J gene end by 0 bases; junction bases not matched to a gene: 7. The CDR3 covers 19 residues. CDR3 loop: CASSLAPGLAATNTGELFF. The CDR3 coding sequence is TGCGCCAGCAGCTTGGCACCGGGACTAGCGGCTACGAACACCGGGGAGCTGTTTTTT.

To note about this clone: One junction end disagrees with the germline gene, perhaps due to a read error. V gene TRBV6-6 combines with J gene TRBJ1-1, with a tentative D call TRBD1 (5 bases). The CDR3 extends over 14 amino acids. Germline CDR1 MNHNY, CDR2 SVGAGI (reference sequence). The CDR3 loop is CASSYLSGGTEFLF. CDR3 nucleotides: TGTGCCAGCAGTTACCTCTCGGGGGGGACGGAATTTCTCTTT.

This chain connects TRBV18 to TRBJ1-1; D gene uncertain. The CDR3 is 15 amino acids. The germline V gene has CDR1 KGHSH and CDR2 LQKENI. Trimming took off 3 bases at V and 3 bases at J, with 14 bases between the two ends. The DNA for the CDR3 is TGTGCCAGCTCACCCCGATCCCCTGGAGACACTGAAGCTTTCTTT. It is translated as CASSPRSPGDTEAFF.

The V call is TRBV5-1, the J call TRBJ2-7, with 8 bases fitting TRBD2. CDR1 and CDR2 (germline): SGHRS, YFSETQ. Trimming at V came to 0 bases and at J to 2 bases, leaving 4 bases not matched to a gene. This CDR3 has 15 amino acids. For the CDR3, the DNA is TGCGCCAGCAGCTTGGAGCCGGGAGGGGCCTACGAGCAGTACTTC. Translation: CASSLEPGGAYEQYF.

This clone showed up just once. The chain combines TRBV5-1 with TRBJ2-5; 8 bases align to TRBD2. Germline values: CDR1 SGHRS, CDR2 YFSETQ. The CDR3 is made up of 15 amino acids. J gave up 5 bases and V 1 base, and 7 bases lay outside the gene matches. Here the CDR3 reads CASSLTGLAGETQYF. The CDR3 nucleotides are TGCGCCAGCAGCTTGACTGGACTAGCAGGGGAGACCCAGTACTTC.

The sample holds one count of this clone. The chain links TRBV20-1 to TRBJ2-5; TRBD2 might be the D (6 bases). The CDR3 covers 11 residues. Germline loops: CDR1 DFQATT, CDR2 SNEGSKA (reference sequence). Trimming removed 6 bases from V and 5 bases from J, with 10 bases in between. For the CDR3, the DNA is TGCAGTGCGCACCGGGGGGAGACCCAGTACTTC. It specifies CSAHRGETQYF.

V is TRBV5-5 and J is TRBJ1-3, with 7 positions matching TRBD1. The CDR3 is 15 amino acids. The germline gives CDR1 SGHKS, CDR2 YYEKEE (reference sequence). V shed 0 bases and J 2 bases; nucleotides not matched to a gene: 2. The CDR3 DNA follows: TGTGCCAGCAGCTTGGAGACAGGGACTGGAAACACCATATATTTT. As protein: CASSLETGTGNTIYF.

The rearrangement links TRBV5-6 to TRBJ1-1; 11 bases are shared with TRBD1. The CDR3 length is 15 residues. Germline V CDR1 and CDR2: SGHDT, YYEEEE. Trimming took 5 bases from V and 1 from J; bases not matched to a gene: 4. Written as DNA, the CDR3 is TGTGCCAGCAGTCGGGACAGGGGGACGAACACTGAAGCTTTCTTT. Amino acids: CASSRDRGTNTEAFF.

This clone was counted between two and nine times. The same CDR3 also results from other DNA sequences found in this sample. The DNA of the CDR3 is TGTGCCAGCAGCCTTCGAGAGGATACGCAGTATTTT. Its protein product is CASSLREDTQYF. The gene calls are TRBV4-2 and TRBJ2-3; no firm D call. Looked up from germline, CDR1 is LGHNA and CDR2 is YNFKEQ. Trimming cost V 4 bases and J 6 bases, with 8 bases left between them. CDR3 length: 12 amino acids.

The chain carries TRBV7-7 and TRBJ2-7; 10 bases agree with TRBD2. V gave up 5 bases and J gave up 3 bases; unmatched junction bases: 7. Per the germline V gene, CDR1 is SSHAT and CDR2 is FNYEAQ (reference sequence). CDR3 length equals 15 residues. The CDR3 coding sequence is TGTGCCAGCAGCATCCTAGCGGGAGTAGGCTACGAGCAGTACTTC. Residues: CASSILAGVGYEQYF. Full variable domain (missing parts from reference TRBV7-7 and TRBJ2-7): GAGVSQSPRYKVTKRGQDVTLRCDPISSHATLYWYQQALGQGPEFLTYFNYEAQPDKSGLPSDRFSAERPEGSISTLTIQRTEQRDSAMYRCASSILAGVGYEQYFGPGTRLTVT.

This sequence joins TRBV14 and TRBJ2-4, with 9 bases matching TRBD2. Germline trimming cut 0 bases from V and 8 bases from J; bases unmatched to any gene: 5. Germline CDR1 SGHDN, CDR2 FVKESK. This CDR3 is 15 amino acids long. CDR3 protein: CASSQERGGFDIQYF. The CDR3 region has the DNA TGTGCCAGCAGCCAAGAGCGGGGGGGCTTCGACATTCAGTACTTC.

V gene TRBV5-1 combines with J gene TRBJ2-1; the D is unclear. The germline CDR1 and CDR2 sequences are SGHRS and YFSETQ. The CDR3 runs 11 residues. Trimming left V 0 bases short and J 11 bases short, with 6 bases between. CDR3 nucleotide sequence: TGCGCCAGCAGCTTGGGTGCGCAGCAGTTCTTC. Translation gives CASSLGAQQFF.

The chain couples TRBV18 to TRBJ2-4; 8 nucleotides align to TRBD2. The germline gives CDR1 KGHSH, CDR2 LQKENI. The CDR3 runs 15 residues. V was clipped by 6 bases and J by 2 bases; unmatched bases: 6. The CDR3 sequence: CASSTAGASKNIQYF. As DNA, the CDR3 is TGTGCCAGCTCTACAGCGGGGGCTTCCAAAAACATTCAGTACTTC.

The rearrangement uses TRBV7-8 and TRBJ2-7, with 11 bases matching TRBD1. Germline V gives CDR1 SGHVS, CDR2 FQNEAQ. The V segment lost 5 bases and the J segment 2 bases; nucleotides outside the gene matches: 2. The CDR3 spans 14 residues. In nucleotides, the CDR3 is TGTGCCAGCAGCGCGGGACAGGGGGCCTACGAGCAGTACTTC. Translating gives CASSAGQGAYEQYF.

The CDR3 sequence is CASTRIAGHTGELFF. The CDR3, as DNA: TGTGCCAGCACCAGGATAGCGGGACACACCGGGGAGCTGTTTTTT. This chain uses TRBV11-2 with TRBJ2-2, with TRBD2 identical over 8 bases. The germline V gene has CDR1 SGHAT and CDR2 FQNNGV. This CDR3 has 15 residues. The V segment lost 7 bases and the J segment 3 bases; nucleotides outside the gene matches: 7.

The chain combines TRBV6-6 with TRBJ2-5; D unresolved. V was shortened by 0 bases and J by 5 bases, with 4 bases between the two germline ends. The length of the CDR3 is 12 residues. The germline V gene has CDR1 MNHNY and CDR2 SVGAGI (reference sequence). The CDR3 spells CASSYSRETQYF. In DNA form, the CDR3 reads TGTGCCAGCAGTTACTCCCGTGAGACCCAGTACTTC.

The chain combines TRBV4-3 with TRBJ2-6; the D is unclear. CDR1 is LGHNA, CDR2 YSLEER, per germline. The V end was cut by 4 bases, the J end by 1 base, with 8 bases between. This CDR3 region has 15 residues. The DNA of the CDR3 is TGCGCCAGCAGCCTGAGGATATCTGGGGCCAACGTCCTGACTTTC. This codes for CASSLRISGANVLTF.

V gene TRBV4-1 combines with J gene TRBJ2-3; TRBD2 matches 15 bases. CDR1 is MGHRA, CDR2 YSYEKL, per germline. This CDR3 region has 18 residues. The ends lost 0 bases at V and 6 bases at J; junction bases unmatched: 7. The CDR3 coding sequence is TGCGCCAGCAGCCAAGAGGCCGGGACTAGCGGGAGGAGGGATACGCAGTATTTT. It yields the protein CASSQEAGTSGRRDTQYF.

The rearrangement links TRBV5-1 to TRBJ1-2; 7 bases align to TRBD1. V lost 3 bases and J lost 4; bases outside the gene matches: 9. The germline gives CDR1 SGHRS, CDR2 YFSETQ. The CDR3 length is 15 residues. The CDR3 DNA sequence: TGCGCCAGCAGCTCCCCCGGCCAGGGGGTCTATGGCTACACCTTC. Its protein product is CASSSPGQGVYGYTF.

This clone has more than one count but fewer than ten. J is TRBJ1-2 and V is TRBV27, with TRBD1 matching over 7 bases. Germline CDR1 and CDR2: MNHEY and SMNVEV (reference sequence). The CDR3 is 14 residues long. With V trimmed by 3 bases and J by 8 bases, 9 bases remained unmatched. This CDR3 reads CASSFGGQSRGYTF. The CDR3 DNA sequence: TGTGCCAGCAGTTTTGGGGGACAGTCTAGAGGCTACACCTTC.

The chain uses TRBV11-3 and TRBJ2-3; a possible D gene is TRBD2 (6 bases). The CDR3 covers 14 residues. The germline CDR1 and CDR2 sequences are SGHNT and YENEEA. V was shortened by 8 bases and J by 1 base, with 13 bases between the two germline ends. This CDR3 is CASGRGEGTDTQYF. DNA for the CDR3: TGTGCCAGCGGGCGGGGTGAGGGCACAGATACGCAGTATTTT. Variable domain in full (rest from reference TRBV11-3 and TRBJ2-3): EAGVVQSPRYKIIEKKQPVAFWCNPISGHNTLYWYLQNLGQGPELLIRYENEEAVDDSQLPKDRFSAERLKGVDSTLKIQPAELGDSAVYLCASGRGEGTDTQYFGPGTRLTVL.

The chain combines TRBV7-9 with TRBJ2-5; 9 positions agree with TRBD2. There are 15 residues in the CDR3. The junction had 10 bases not matched to a gene; V was cut back by 6 bases and J by 5 bases. The V gene's germline CDR1 is SEHNR and CDR2 FQNEAQ (reference sequence). The chain's CDR3 is CASSPQGLASETQYF. DNA for the CDR3: TGTGCCAGCAGTCCCCAGGGACTAGCTTCGGAGACCCAGTACTTC.

V gene TRBV5-1 combines with J gene TRBJ2-1; 11 bases are shared with TRBD2. In germline, CDR1 is SGHRS, CDR2 YFSETQ. The CDR3 length is 15 residues. J was trimmed by 2 bases and V by 5 bases; bases with no gene match: 3. This CDR3 is CASSPTSGAYNEQFF. CDR3 sequence (DNA): TGCGCCAGCAGTCCGACTAGCGGGGCCTACAATGAGCAGTTCTTC.

This clone was seen just once. The chain couples TRBV6-1 to TRBJ1-6, with D maybe TRBD1 (6 bases). V was pared by 7 bases and J by 3 bases, with 7 bases between. The CDR3 totals 13 residues. The germline V gene encodes CDR1 MNHNS and CDR2 SASEGT. DNA of the CDR3: TGTGCCAGCAACAGGGACTATAATTCACCCCTCCACTTT. It encodes CASNRDYNSPLHF.

The chain employs TRBV2 and TRBJ1-1; perhaps TRBD1 as D (5 bases). The CDR3 contains 12 residues. Trimming pared 4 bases from V and 6 bases from J, leaving 9 bases between. CDR1 and CDR2 (germline): SNHLY, FYNNEI. The CDR3 sequence: CASSAQTAEAFF. The DNA of the CDR3 is TGTGCCAGCAGTGCCCAGACAGCTGAAGCTTTCTTT.

This chain connects TRBV18 to TRBJ2-7, with D possibly being TRBD2 (7 bases). With 3 bases removed from V and 2 bases from J, the gap between germline ends came to 11 bases. CDR1 is KGHSH and CDR2 is LQKENI in the germline V gene. The CDR3 sequence is 14 residues long. This CDR3 reads CASSPKRDTYEQYF. CDR3 nucleotides: TGTGCCAGCTCACCGAAGCGGGACACCTACGAGCAGTACTTC. The full variable domain, its missing parts supplied by reference TRBV18 and TRBJ2-7, is NAGVMQNPRHLVRRRGQEARLRCSPMKGHSHVYWYRQLPEEGLKFMVYLQKENIIDESGMPKERFSAEFPKEGPSILRIQQVVRGDSAAYFCASSPKRDTYEQYFGPGTRLTVT.

V is TRBV2 and J is TRBJ2-3, with 7 bases fitting TRBD2. The V gene's germline CDR1 is SNHLY and CDR2 FYNNEI. J gave up 4 bases and V 9 bases, and 7 bases lay outside the gene matches. This CDR3 has 13 residues. In DNA form, the CDR3 reads TGTGCCAGTGCCTGGGAGGGCCCAGATACGCAGTATTTT. It translates to CASAWEGPDTQYF.

V usage is TRBV6-6 and J usage is TRBJ1-5, with TRBD1 as a possible D gene (6 bases). CDR1 and CDR2 from the germline V gene are MNHNY and SVGAGI (reference sequence). V lost 5 bases and J 6 bases, leaving 8 bases between the germline ends. The CDR3 runs 12 residues. The CDR3 sequence is CASSQGSQPQHF. The CDR3 DNA reads TGTGCCAGCAGTCAGGGGAGTCAGCCCCAGCATTTT.

J is TRBJ2-1 and V is TRBV7-9; 15 positions match TRBD2. After removal of 5 bases from V and 6 bases from J, the junction contained 5 bases not matched to a gene. The CDR3 runs 16 residues. Germline CDR1 reads SEHNR; CDR2 reads FQNEAQ (reference sequence). CDR3 nucleotide sequence: TGTGCCAGCAGCCTCTGGACTAGCGGGAGGGCCAATGAGCAGTTCTTC. Its protein product is CASSLWTSGRANEQFF.

The chain uses TRBV9 and TRBJ2-7; TRBD1 is a possible D gene (6 bases). CDR1 SGDLS and CDR2 YYNGEE come from the germline V gene. V lost 4 bases to trimming and J lost 8 bases, with 16 bases between them. The CDR3 has 13 amino acids. The CDR3: CASSSHTGSKQYF. The CDR3 nucleotides read TGTGCCAGCAGCTCACATACAGGGTCTAAGCAGTACTTC. Combining the CDR3 with reference TRBV9 and TRBJ2-7 gives the whole variable domain DSGVTQTPKHLITATGQRVTLRCSPRSGDLSVYWYQQSLDQGLQFLIQYYNGEERAKGNILERFSAQQFPDLHSELNLSSLELGDSALYFCASSSHTGSKQYFGPGTRLTVT.

The chain carries TRBV27 and TRBJ2-5, with 7 bases fitting TRBD2. Germline V gives CDR1 MNHEY, CDR2 SMNVEV (reference sequence). The V and J ends lost 4 bases and 5 bases, in that order; junction bases with no gene match: 4. The CDR3 extends over 13 amino acids. CDR3 nucleotide sequence: TGTGCCAGCAGTTGGGCTAGCGGCGAGACCCAGTACTTC. Residues: CASSWASGETQYF.

This clone came up once. The chain employs TRBV13 and TRBJ2-2, with 7 bases identical to TRBD2. The CDR3 is made up of 16 amino acids. Germline V gene lookup returns CDR1 PRHDT and CDR2 FYEKMQ (reference sequence). Trimming at V came to 4 bases and at J to 2 bases, leaving 7 bases not matched to a gene. CDR3 nucleotide sequence: TGTGCCAGCAGCTCCCAGCGGGGCTTAAACACCGGGGAGCTGTTTTTT. Amino acid sequence: CASSSQRGLNTGELFF.